Listed here are 9 T cell receptor beta chains from one sample, sequenced in a study of blood T cell repertoires in COVID-19. TCRdb keeps only in-frame clones here, not all; method: immunoSEQ multiplex PCR. This table has 110,000 or so clones, roughly 80% appearing once. Material: peripheral blood. All receptors come from a man between 50 and 59 years old with acute or convalescent COVID-19.

This chain joins TRBV24-1 and TRBJ2-5; D perhaps matches TRBD2 (5 bases). The ends were cut back, 3 bases at V and 3 bases at J, with 7 bases in the middle. The CDR3 extends over 13 amino acids. Germline V gene sequence: CDR1 KGHDR, CDR2 SFDVKD. This CDR3 is CATSDPGKETQYF. The CDR3 bases are TGTGCCACCAGTGATCCGGGGAAAGAGACCCAGTACTTC.

V is TRBV4-2 and J is TRBJ2-5, with 7 bases aligning to TRBD1. The trim removed 4 bases at V and 2 bases at J, leaving 10 bases unmatched. The CDR3 has 16 residues. Looked up from germline, CDR1 is LGHNA and CDR2 is YNFKEQ. Written as DNA, the CDR3 is TGTGCCAGCAGCCGCCTAGGGGACAGATCTCAAGAGACCCAGTACTTC. Amino acids: CASSRLGDRSQETQYF.

This chain joins TRBV6-5 and TRBJ2-1; TRBD2 might be the D (6 bases). Trimming pared 6 bases from V and 7 bases from J, leaving 19 bases between. The germline V gene encodes CDR1 MNHEY and CDR2 SVGAGI. The CDR3 spans 15 residues. CDR3 sequence (DNA): TGTGCCAGCAGCGGCTTGACTAGGGGTTCAAATGAGCAGTTCTTC. This sequence encodes CASSGLTRGSNEQFF.

V and J are TRBV5-1 and TRBJ2-3, with D perhaps TRBD1 (7 bases). The CDR3 is 15 amino acids. V lost 2 bases, J lost 3 bases, and 13 bases lay in between. Germline values: CDR1 SGHRS, CDR2 YFSETQ. The CDR3 sequence: CASSFLTGTTDTQYF. As DNA, the CDR3 is TGCGCCAGCAGCTTTTTGACAGGGACTACAGATACGCAGTATTTT.

This rearrangement joins TRBV14 to TRBJ2-7, with D possibly matching TRBD2 (6 bases). V lost 1 base to trimming and J lost 3 bases, with 13 bases between them. Per the germline V gene, CDR1 is SGHDN and CDR2 is FVKESK. The CDR3 contains 15 residues. Here the CDR3 DNA reads TGTGCCAGCAGCCAAGGGGGTAGCGGAGTCTACGAGCAGTACTTC. This encodes CASSQGGSGVYEQYF. Variable domain in full (rest from reference TRBV14 and TRBJ2-7): EAGVTQFPSHSVIEKGQTVTLRCDPISGHDNLYWYRRVMGKEIKFLLHFVKESKQDESGMPNNRFLAERTGGTYSTLKVQPAELEDSGVYFCASSQGGSGVYEQYFGPGTRLTVT.

The chain is built from TRBV28 and TRBJ2-3; D may be TRBD2 (5 bases). V lost 0 bases to trimming and J lost 4 bases, with 8 bases between them. There are 14 residues in the CDR3. Germline V CDR1 and CDR2: MDHEN, SYDVKM. The DNA of the CDR3 is TGTGCCAGCAGTTTATGGGACGGGGCAGATACGCAGTATTTT. It translates to CASSLWDGADTQYF.

The chain joins TRBV5-1 to TRBJ1-1; D is undetermined. The germline gives CDR1 SGHRS, CDR2 YFSETQ. Trimming took 3 bases from V and 8 from J, leaving 14 bases between them. This CDR3 has 13 amino acids. The CDR3 nucleotides read TGCGCCAGCAGCTCTAACCTAGCCAGAGAAGCTTTCTTT. Its protein product is CASSSNLAREAFF.

This sequence joins TRBV10-2 and TRBJ2-2; D might be TRBD1 (6 bases). CDR1 is WSHSY and CDR2 is SAAADI in the germline V gene. V lost 5 bases and J 4 bases, leaving 14 bases between the germline ends. The CDR3 contains 15 residues. The CDR3 nucleotides are TGCGCCAGCAGTAATTGGGACACGGCCACCGGGGAGCTGTTTTTT. Translating gives CASSNWDTATGELFF.

V gene TRBV28 combines with J gene TRBJ2-4; 11 bases line up with TRBD2. The CDR3 runs 20 residues. CDR1 and CDR2 (germline): MDHEN, SYDVKM. Losses at the gene ends were 6 bases for V and 0 bases for J; bases not matched to a gene: 16. The CDR3 reads CASRPRGPGLAGRAKNIQYF. In nucleotides, the CDR3 is TGTGCCAGCAGACCGCGGGGACCCGGACTAGCGGGTAGAGCCAAAAACATTCAGTACTTC.